This T cell receptor beta chain is from a study of blood T cell repertoires in COVID-19. Overall study context: Acute and convalescent COVID-19 specimens originated in the United States, Italy and Spain. Sources were T cells, B-cell-depleted T cells, or PBMCs; the material itself was cDNA or gDNA.

This clone was counted once. Methods used by the authors: Amplification of reference gene primers provided the estimated nucleated cell counts. Assay: immunoSEQ multiplex PCR; the TCRdb copy retains only in-frame clones and omits some. V, J and clone size were drawn from that table, and D and trimming were deduced from the DNA. The sample holds about 160,000 clones; 82% are singletons and the top ten take 10%. This receptor was obtained from a woman older than 75 with active or convalescent COVID-19. The material sequenced was peripheral blood.

The CDR3 region is CASSPRGKGGETQYF. The DNA for the CDR3 is TGTGCCAGCAGCCCCCGTGGAAAGGGGGGGGAGACCCAGTACTTC. This sequence joins TRBV5-4 and TRBJ2-5; TRBD2 might be the D (7 bases). V gave up 4 bases and J gave up 5 bases, with 18 bases separating them. Germline loops: CDR1 SGHNT, CDR2 YYREEE (reference sequence). This CDR3 region has 15 residues.